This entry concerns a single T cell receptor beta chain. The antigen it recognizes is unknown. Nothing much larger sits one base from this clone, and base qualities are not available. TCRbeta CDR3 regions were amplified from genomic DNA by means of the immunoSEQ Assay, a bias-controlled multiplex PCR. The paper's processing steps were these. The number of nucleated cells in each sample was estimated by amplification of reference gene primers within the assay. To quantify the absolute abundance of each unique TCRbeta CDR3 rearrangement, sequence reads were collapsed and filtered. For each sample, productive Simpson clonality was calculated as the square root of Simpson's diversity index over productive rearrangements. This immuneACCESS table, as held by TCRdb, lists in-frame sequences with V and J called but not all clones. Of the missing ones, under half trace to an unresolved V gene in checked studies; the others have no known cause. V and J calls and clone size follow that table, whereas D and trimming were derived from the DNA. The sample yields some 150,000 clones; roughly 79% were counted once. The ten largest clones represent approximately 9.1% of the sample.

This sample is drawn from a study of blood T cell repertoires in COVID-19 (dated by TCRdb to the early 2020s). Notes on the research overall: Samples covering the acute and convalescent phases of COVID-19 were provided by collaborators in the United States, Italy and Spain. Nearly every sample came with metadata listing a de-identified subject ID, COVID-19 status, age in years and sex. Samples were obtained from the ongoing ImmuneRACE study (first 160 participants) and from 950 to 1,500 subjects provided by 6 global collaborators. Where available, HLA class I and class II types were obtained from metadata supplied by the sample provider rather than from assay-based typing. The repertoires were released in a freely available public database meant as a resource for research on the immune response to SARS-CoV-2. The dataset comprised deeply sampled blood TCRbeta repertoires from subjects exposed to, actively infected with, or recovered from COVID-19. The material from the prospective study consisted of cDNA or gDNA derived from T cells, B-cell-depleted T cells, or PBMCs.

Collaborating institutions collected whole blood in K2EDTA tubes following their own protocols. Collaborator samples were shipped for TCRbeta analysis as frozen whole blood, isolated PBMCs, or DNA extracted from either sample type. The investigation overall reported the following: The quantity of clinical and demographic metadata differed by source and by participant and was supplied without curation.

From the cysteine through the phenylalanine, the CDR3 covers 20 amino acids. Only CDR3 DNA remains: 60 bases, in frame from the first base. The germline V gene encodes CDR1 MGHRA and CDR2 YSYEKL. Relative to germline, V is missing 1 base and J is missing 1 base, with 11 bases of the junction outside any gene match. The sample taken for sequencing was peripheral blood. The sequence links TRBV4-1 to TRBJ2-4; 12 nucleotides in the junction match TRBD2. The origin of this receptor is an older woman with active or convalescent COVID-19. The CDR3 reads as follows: CASSQALLAGGVGAKNIQYF. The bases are TGCGCCAGCAGCCAAGCCTTACTAGCGGGGGGCGTTGGGGCCAAAAACATTCAGTACTTC.